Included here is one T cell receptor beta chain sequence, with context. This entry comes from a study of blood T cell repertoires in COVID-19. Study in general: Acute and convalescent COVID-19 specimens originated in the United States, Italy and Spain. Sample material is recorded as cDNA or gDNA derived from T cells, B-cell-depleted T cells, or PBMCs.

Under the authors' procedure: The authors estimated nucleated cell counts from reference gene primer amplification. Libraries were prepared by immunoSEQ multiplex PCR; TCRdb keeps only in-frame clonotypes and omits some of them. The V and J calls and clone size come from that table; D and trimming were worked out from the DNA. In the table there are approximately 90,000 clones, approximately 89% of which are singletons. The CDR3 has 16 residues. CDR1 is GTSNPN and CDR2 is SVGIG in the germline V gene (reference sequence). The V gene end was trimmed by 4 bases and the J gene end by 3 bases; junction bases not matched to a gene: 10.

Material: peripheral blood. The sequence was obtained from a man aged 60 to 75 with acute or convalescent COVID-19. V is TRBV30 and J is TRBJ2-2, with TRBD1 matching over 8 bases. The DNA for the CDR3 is TGTGCCTGGATTGACAGGGGTCGAGTAGACACCGGGGAGCTGTTTTTT. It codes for CAWIDRGRVDTGELFF.